These T cell receptor beta chains were read from a single sample in a study of CD8+ T cells in alopecia areata. Repertoires were generated with immunoSEQ multiplex PCR, while TCRdb's copy carries only in-frame clones and drops some. Here the sample spans roughly 200,000 clones, approximately 62% being singletons. The sample here was CD4+ T cells sorted from blood, taken at week 0. The receptors shown here come from a human donor with alopecia areata. Both conserved end residues are trimmed from each CDR3. Fields, in order: J gene, V gene, D gene, CDR3 protein. D genes are given only for firm matches.

j_call: TRBJ2-3
v_call: TRBV29-1
d_call: .
cdr3_aa: SSHQDTQY

j_call: TRBJ2-7
v_call: TRBV5-1
d_call: .
cdr3_aa: ASSLAVVAAEQY

j_call: TRBJ1-2
v_call: TRBV2
d_call: TRBD1
cdr3_aa: ASSGQGYGYT

j_call: TRBJ2-5
v_call: TRBV15
d_call: .
cdr3_aa: ATSRDGSDQETQY

j_call: TRBJ2-7
v_call: TRBV7-2
d_call: .
cdr3_aa: ASSLVREQY

j_call: TRBJ2-3
v_call: TRBV2
d_call: TRBD2
cdr3_aa: ASSPGTSGVGQY

j_call: TRBJ2-1
v_call: TRBV19
d_call: .
cdr3_aa: ASSISKPYEQF

j_call: TRBJ2-7
v_call: TRBV5-6
d_call: TRBD2
cdr3_aa: ASSFASGGAYEQY

j_call: TRBJ1-2
v_call: TRBV30
d_call: .
cdr3_aa: AWSVRTAAVNYGYT

j_call: TRBJ1-1
v_call: TRBV7-2
d_call: .
cdr3_aa: ASTPTSGVNTEAF

j_call: TRBJ2-7
v_call: TRBV29-1
d_call: TRBD1
cdr3_aa: SGATGTGGSYEQY

j_call: TRBJ1-5
v_call: TRBV4-1
d_call: .
cdr3_aa: ASSQDPGQYNQPQH

j_call: TRBJ1-6
v_call: TRBV4-3
d_call: .
cdr3_aa: ASSQDLDGRNSPLH

j_call: TRBJ2-1
v_call: TRBV4-3
d_call: .
cdr3_aa: ASSPRDGDEQF

j_call: TRBJ1-1
v_call: TRBV29-1
d_call: TRBD1
cdr3_aa: SVQYRGQYDTEAF

j_call: TRBJ1-2
v_call: TRBV29-1
d_call: .
cdr3_aa: SGGPTGVGYYGYT

j_call: TRBJ1-2
v_call: TRBV7-2
d_call: TRBD1
cdr3_aa: ASSSRGPDYGYT

j_call: TRBJ1-5
v_call: TRBV10-3
d_call: .
cdr3_aa: AISEASVNQPQH

j_call: TRBJ1-1
v_call: TRBV30
d_call: .
cdr3_aa: AGGRLNTEAF

j_call: TRBJ2-7
v_call: TRBV2
d_call: TRBD1
cdr3_aa: ASEQGDYEQY

j_call: TRBJ1-1
v_call: TRBV27
d_call: .
cdr3_aa: ASSLGSGVNTEAF

j_call: TRBJ2-1
v_call: TRBV29-1
d_call: TRBD2
cdr3_aa: SVEGTSGGSRRF

j_call: TRBJ1-6
v_call: TRBV25-1
d_call: .
cdr3_aa: ASSPRLDGNSPLH

j_call: TRBJ2-5
v_call: TRBV29-1
d_call: .
cdr3_aa: SVPGVSQETQY

j_call: TRBJ2-5
v_call: TRBV6-5
d_call: .
cdr3_aa: ASGMKTQY

j_call: TRBJ1-2
v_call: TRBV29-1
d_call: .
cdr3_aa: SVVGEGYGYT

j_call: TRBJ2-2
v_call: TRBV5-6
d_call: .
cdr3_aa: ASSPMERTHTGELF

j_call: TRBJ1-5
v_call: TRBV28
d_call: .
cdr3_aa: ASSLSGGNQPQH

j_call: TRBJ2-5
v_call: TRBV7-2
d_call: TRBD1
cdr3_aa: ASRTTGDTGTQY

j_call: TRBJ1-5
v_call: TRBV19
d_call: .
cdr3_aa: ASRGRAGQPQH

j_call: TRBJ2-6
v_call: TRBV5-1
d_call: .
cdr3_aa: ASSLGALGTTGANVLT

j_call: TRBJ1-4
v_call: TRBV7-2
d_call: .
cdr3_aa: ASTEDNEKLF

j_call: TRBJ2-1
v_call: TRBV29-1
d_call: TRBD1
cdr3_aa: SVGLGQGPYNEQF

j_call: TRBJ2-1
v_call: TRBV29-1
d_call: .
cdr3_aa: SVDNGAPGNEQF

j_call: TRBJ1-1
v_call: TRBV9
d_call: .
cdr3_aa: ASSVGGLGAEAF

j_call: TRBJ2-1
v_call: TRBV11-2
d_call: .
cdr3_aa: ASSLVTKSHEQF

j_call: TRBJ1-5
v_call: TRBV5-1
d_call: .
cdr3_aa: ASSRDGASNQPQH

j_call: TRBJ1-1
v_call: TRBV2
d_call: .
cdr3_aa: ATQTDMNTEAF

j_call: TRBJ1-1
v_call: TRBV29-1
d_call: .
cdr3_aa: SVGEGGMGNKAF

j_call: TRBJ2-2
v_call: TRBV4-3
d_call: .
cdr3_aa: ASSQEQQGRTGELF

j_call: TRBJ2-7
v_call: TRBV7-9
d_call: .
cdr3_aa: ASSLEAGDEQY

j_call: TRBJ2-3
v_call: TRBV11-2
d_call: .
cdr3_aa: ASSLTPNKLDTQY

j_call: TRBJ1-1
v_call: TRBV30
d_call: .
cdr3_aa: AWSAKQGSNTEAF

j_call: TRBJ2-5
v_call: TRBV15
d_call: .
cdr3_aa: ATSRSGVGETQY

j_call: TRBJ2-7
v_call: TRBV9
d_call: TRBD2
cdr3_aa: ASSVGGGSPYEQY

j_call: TRBJ2-3
v_call: TRBV29-1
d_call: TRBD2
cdr3_aa: SGGLAGVGRTDTQY

j_call: TRBJ1-1
v_call: TRBV30
d_call: .
cdr3_aa: AWSRMGGRTEAF

j_call: TRBJ2-6
v_call: TRBV25-1
d_call: .
cdr3_aa: ASSDSTVAGANVLT

j_call: TRBJ2-1
v_call: TRBV9
d_call: TRBD1
cdr3_aa: ASSVTGDLPSYNEQF

j_call: TRBJ1-6
v_call: TRBV29-1
d_call: .
cdr3_aa: SAQTGYGSPLH

j_call: TRBJ2-7
v_call: TRBV30
d_call: .
cdr3_aa: AWSAGPYEQY

j_call: TRBJ1-2
v_call: TRBV9
d_call: .
cdr3_aa: ASSPSLGENGYT

j_call: TRBJ2-3
v_call: TRBV29-1
d_call: .
cdr3_aa: SVAGPDRL

j_call: TRBJ2-6
v_call: TRBV18
d_call: .
cdr3_aa: ASSPMSGPGANVLT

j_call: TRBJ2-2
v_call: TRBV4-3
d_call: .
cdr3_aa: ASSQMTDAGELF

j_call: TRBJ1-4
v_call: TRBV5-5
d_call: .
cdr3_aa: ASSLGQKDEKLF

j_call: TRBJ2-7
v_call: TRBV7-9
d_call: .
cdr3_aa: ASSPRRASYEQY

j_call: TRBJ1-6
v_call: TRBV4-3
d_call: .
cdr3_aa: ASSQDDFGFSALH

j_call: TRBJ2-1
v_call: TRBV9
d_call: .
cdr3_aa: ASSVDGVAINEQF

j_call: TRBJ2-3
v_call: TRBV7-3
d_call: .
cdr3_aa: ASSPGSDTQY